Listed here are 10 T cell receptor beta chains from one sample, sequenced in a study of T cell responses to AZD1222 COVID-19 vaccine. The repertoire was sequenced with immunoSEQ multiplex PCR; TCRdb's copy has only in-frame clones and lacks some. The sample carries 150,000 to 170,000 clones, 88% recorded once. The sequencing here drew on peripheral blood, taken on day 0 of AZD1222 vaccination. The receptors were gathered from an adult in good health.

The chain employs TRBV2 and TRBJ1-1; TRBD1 matches at 8 bases. The CDR3 length is 13 residues. Germline trimming cut 8 bases from V and 1 base from J; bases unmatched to any gene: 3. CDR1 is SNHLY, CDR2 FYNNEI, per germline. CDR3 DNA sequence: TGTGCCAGCGGGGACAGGAGGAACACTGAAGCTTTCTTT. It translates to CASGDRRNTEAFF.

This clone was seen only a few times. The chain joins TRBV4-3 to TRBJ1-1, with 8 positions matching TRBD1. Germline V gene lookup returns CDR1 LGHNA and CDR2 YSLEER. This CDR3 is built from 12 residues. The V and J ends lost 4 bases and 7 bases, in that order; junction bases with no gene match: 2. CDR3 nucleotide sequence: TGCGCCAGCAGCCTCGGGACAGGTGAAGCTTTCTTT. Its translation is CASSLGTGEAFF.

The rearrangement uses TRBV3-1 (or the pseudogene TRBV3-2) and TRBJ1-5, with D unclear. The ends were cut back, 8 bases at V and 7 bases at J, with 18 bases in the middle. The CDR3 totals 14 residues. Per germline, CDR1 LGHDT and CDR2 YNNKEL (reference sequence). CDR3 bases: TGTGCCAGCTCAAGTATTAGTACAGAGCAGCCCCAGCATTTT. This encodes CASSSISTEQPQHF.

The chain links TRBV5-4 to TRBJ1-6; 7 bases match TRBD1. J was trimmed by 7 bases and V by 3 bases; bases with no gene match: 10. The germline V gene has CDR1 SGHNT and CDR2 YYREEE (reference sequence). This CDR3 has 16 residues. The CDR3 here is CASSSRQGQLNSPLHF. DNA for the CDR3: TGTGCCAGCAGCTCCCGACAGGGACAGTTGAATTCACCCCTCCACTTT.

The chain joins TRBV7-2 to TRBJ2-5; TRBD2 matches at 7 bases. The CDR3 spans 13 residues. Looked up from germline, CDR1 is SGHTA and CDR2 is FQGNSA. With V trimmed by 3 bases and J by 4 bases, 2 bases remained unmatched. This chain's CDR3 is CASSLTSLETQYF. CDR3 DNA: TGTGCCAGCAGCTTGACTAGCTTAGAGACCCAGTACTTC.

J is TRBJ2-7 and V is TRBV6-2 or TRBV6-3; tentatively, D is TRBD1 (6 bases). V was clipped by 6 bases and J by 3 bases, with 18 bases between them. The CDR3 runs 15 residues. CDR1 is MNHEY and CDR2 is SVGEGT in the germline V gene. Here the CDR3 reads CASSPRGSGFYEQYF. CDR3 sequence (DNA): TGTGCCAGCAGCCCGAGGGGGTCGGGGTTCTACGAGCAGTACTTC.

The chain combines TRBV5-1 with TRBJ1-2; TRBD1 matches 9 bases. This CDR3 has 12 amino acids. J was trimmed by 4 bases and V by 5 bases; bases with no gene match: 0. From germline, CDR1 is SGHRS and CDR2 YFSETQ. CDR3 amino acids: CASRQGAYGYTF. CDR3 nucleotides: TGCGCCAGCAGACAGGGGGCCTATGGCTACACCTTC.

This chain links TRBV24-1 with TRBJ2-5, with a weak D call TRBD2 (6 bases). Germline V gene data show CDR1 as KGHDR and CDR2 as SFDVKD. The CDR3 runs to 14 residues. With 6 bases removed from V and 7 bases from J, the gap between germline ends came to 17 bases. CDR3 region: CATSPGLNLGTQYF. The CDR3 DNA reads as TGTGCCACCAGTCCGGGACTGAACTTGGGGACCCAGTACTTC.

This chain joins TRBV7-2 and TRBJ2-3; a weak D match, TRBD2 (7 bases). Trimming shortened V by 1 base and J by 8 bases, and 16 bases separated the two germline ends. CDR1 is SGHTA, CDR2 FQGNSA, per germline. The CDR3 extends over 15 amino acids. The CDR3 DNA is TGTGCCAGCAGCTTAGGCGGGGGCCCGGGGGGTACGCAGTATTTT. This gives the protein CASSLGGGPGGTQYF.

CDR3 in DNA: TGTGCCAGCAGCCTCGGGGGGGTGGCTGAGAAGTACTTC. This translates into CASSLGGVAEKYF. This chain connects TRBV27 to TRBJ2-7, with TRBD2 matching 8 bases. V shed 6 bases, J shed 11 bases, and the junction held 12 bases outside the gene matches. Germline values: CDR1 MNHEY, CDR2 SMNVEV (reference sequence). The CDR3 has 13 residues.